This T cell receptor beta chain was captured by sequencing in a study of preoperative IRX-2 immunotherapy in early breast cancer. Libraries were prepared by immunoSEQ multiplex PCR; TCRdb keeps only in-frame clonotypes and omits some of them. The repertoire holds 30,000 to 45,000 clones, with 82% as singletons. Treatment denoted: preoperative locoregional IRX-2 cytokine immunotherapy. This phase Ib study tested locoregional IRX-2 cytokine immunotherapy given before surgery. Unmatched junction bases numbered 7, after V lost 5 bases and J lost 1 base. CDR1 is SSHAT, CDR2 FNYEAQ, per germline (reference sequence). The CDR3 is made up of 16 amino acids.

Sample: lymph node tissue, taken after IRX-2 immunotherapy. The chain employs TRBV7-7 and TRBJ2-3, with 9 bases lining up with TRBD1. This receptor was identified in a human donor with breast cancer. The DNA of the CDR3 is TGTGCCAGCAGCGCCCAAAGGACAGGGGGCACAGATACGCAGTATTTT. Residues: CASSAQRTGGTDTQYF.